The present entry profiles one T cell receptor beta chain with its context. Antigen unknown. These data originate in a study of cytomegalovirus exposure and HLA in healthy donors. General study results and limits: Among TCR beta chains, those listed as cytomegalovirus-associated numbered some 170. A few CMV-associated chains proved CMV antigen-specific in vitro. Productive status was seen about 87% or about 30% of the time for most TCR beta V segments in an earlier analysis. It has been reported that TCR beta sequences accurately predicted the HLA-A and HLA-B alleles of most subjects.

Amplification used 60 Vbeta primers and 13 Jbeta primers. TCRdb's copy holds only in-frame clones and misses some; the assay was immunoSEQ multiplex PCR. This repertoire shows under 200,000 clones, approximately 81% found once; its top ten account for around 0.98%. The V segment lost 0 bases and the J segment 8 bases; nucleotides outside the gene matches: 8. The length of the CDR3 is 15 residues. Looked up from germline, CDR1 is SGHVS and CDR2 is FNYEAQ. This TCR was recovered from a man aged 30 to 45 in good health and CMV-seronegative. Sequenced material: PBMCs. The genes are TRBV7-6 and TRBJ1-1; 8 bases agree with TRBD1. In nucleotides, the CDR3 is TGTGCCAGCAGCTTAGCGGTTGGCAGGGGGCGGGAAGCTTTCTTT. Translating gives CASSLAVGRGREAFF.